Shown below are 28 T cell receptor beta chains from a single sample sequenced in a study of blood T cell repertoires in COVID-19. Produced via immunoSEQ multiplex PCR; TCRdb's table is partial and in-frame only. The sample comprises roughly 160,000 clones, approximately 90% of which are singletons, and approximately 2% rests with the top ten. The specimen sequenced was peripheral blood. These receptors all come from a man younger than 35 with acute or convalescent COVID-19.

This clone occurred a few times. The chain has TRBV9 and TRBJ1-2, with D perhaps matching TRBD1 (6 bases). V was cut by 3 bases and J by 4 bases, with 16 bases left in between. Germline CDR1 and CDR2: SGDLS and YYNGEE. The CDR3 totals 15 residues. CDR3: CASSASGVYSYGYTF. The CDR3 coding sequence is TGTGCCAGCAGCGCCTCAGGGGTGTACAGCTATGGCTACACCTTC. Drawing the rest from reference TRBV9 and TRBJ1-2, the complete variable domain is DSGVTQTPKHLITATGQRVTLRCSPRSGDLSVYWYQQSLDQGLQFLIQYYNGEERAKGNILERFSAQQFPDLHSELNLSSLELGDSALYFCASSASGVYSYGYTFGSGTRLTVV.

The rearrangement joins TRBV29-1 to TRBJ1-1; no reliable D call. Germline CDR1 is SQVTM and CDR2 is ANQGSEA. The CDR3 is made up of 10 amino acids. V was trimmed by 4 bases and J by 4 bases, leaving 4 bases between them. CDR3 amino acids: CSVGSTEAFF. In nucleotides, the CDR3 is TGCAGCGTTGGGAGCACTGAAGCTTTCTTT.

In its sample, this clone was seen once. CDR3 sequence: CASRSPNTEAFF. Written as DNA, the CDR3 is TGTGCCAGCAGGAGCCCGAACACTGAAGCTTTCTTT. This chain uses TRBV27 with TRBJ1-1; no reliable D call. The CDR3 loop spans 12 amino acids. Germline CDR1 is MNHEY and CDR2 is SMNVEV (reference sequence). The V and J ends lost 6 bases and 1 base respectively, with 6 bases between them.

CDR3 in DNA: TGTGCCAGTAGTTCACTTCGGACAGGGGATAACACCGGGGAGCTGTTTTTT. Its protein product is CASSSLRTGDNTGELFF. The J gene is TRBJ2-2, the V gene TRBV19, with 9 bases matching TRBD1. Trimming removed 5 bases from V and 2 bases from J; junction bases left unmatched: 9. CDR3 length: 17 residues. Germline V gene sequence: CDR1 LNHDA, CDR2 SQIVND (reference sequence).

This chain uses TRBV29-1 with TRBJ1-1; tentatively, D is TRBD1 (5 bases). The germline CDR1 and CDR2 sequences are SQVTM and ANQGSEA. Between the trimmed V and J ends, which lost 5 bases and 5 bases, there was a span of 12 bases. The CDR3 is made up of 12 amino acids. As DNA, the CDR3 is TGCAGCGTTACCCATGGGGGGACTGAAGCTTTCTTT. Its protein product is CSVTHGGTEAFF.

This clone was counted a single time. The chain couples TRBV5-1 to TRBJ1-4, with 10 positions matching TRBD1. Germline V gene sequence: CDR1 SGHRS, CDR2 YFSETQ. The CDR3 runs 14 residues. V dropped 4 bases and J dropped 8; count of bases not matched to a gene: 5. The CDR3 region is CASSTGQGREKLFF. CDR3 nucleotides: TGCGCCAGCAGCACGGGACAGGGGCGCGAAAAACTGTTTTTT.

The chain employs TRBV27 and TRBJ1-1; D gene uncertain. This CDR3 contains 13 residues. Trimming removed 3 bases from V and 3 bases from J, with 8 bases in between. Germline CDR1 MNHEY, CDR2 SMNVEV (reference sequence). This CDR3 is CASSFGLDTEAFF. DNA of the CDR3: TGTGCCAGCAGTTTTGGTTTAGACACTGAAGCTTTCTTT.

This chain links TRBV15 with TRBJ1-4, with 8 bases matching TRBD1. Trimming took 0 bases from V and 8 from J; bases not matched to a gene: 2. This CDR3 comprises 14 residues. CDR1 is LNHNV, CDR2 YYDKDF, per germline (reference sequence). The CDR3 nucleotides read TGTGCCACCAGCAGAGATAGGACAGGGGAAAAACTGTTTTTT. This codes for CATSRDRTGEKLFF. The variable domain in full, completed from reference TRBV15 and TRBJ1-4, reads DAMVIQNPRYQVTQFGKPVTLSCSQTLNHNVMYWYQQKSSQAPKLLFHYYDKDFNNEADTPDNFQSRRPNTSFCFLDIRSPGLGDTAMYLCATSRDRTGEKLFFGSGTQLSVL.

The chain has TRBV24-1 and TRBJ2-3; D possibly corresponds to TRBD1 (5 bases). Trimming took off 0 bases at V and 3 bases at J, with 6 bases between the two ends. The CDR3 sequence is 14 residues long. Germline lookup yields CDR1 KGHDR and CDR2 SFDVKD. The CDR3 bases are TGTGCCACCAGTGATTTGCAGGGAACAGATACGCAGTATTTT. As protein: CATSDLQGTDTQYF.

V and J are TRBV10-1 and TRBJ1-5; no clear D. This CDR3 region has 11 residues. CDR1 and CDR2 from the germline V gene are WNHNN and SYGVQD (reference sequence). V was trimmed by 6 bases and J by 7 bases, leaving 7 bases between them. The CDR3 is CASRGRQPQHF. The CDR3 DNA sequence: TGCGCCAGCAGGGGGAGGCAGCCCCAGCATTTT.

This sequence joins TRBV30 and TRBJ2-7, with D maybe TRBD1 (6 bases). V lost 3 bases to trimming and J lost 1 base, with 13 bases between them. Germline values: CDR1 GTSNPN, CDR2 SVGIG (reference sequence). The CDR3 length is 14 residues. The CDR3 coding sequence is TGTGCCTGGAGGACAACAGGGCTTTCCTACGAGCAGTACTTC. Its protein is CAWRTTGLSYEQYF.

The gene calls are TRBV27 and TRBJ2-5, with TRBD2 matching 8 bases. Trimming at V came to 5 bases and at J to 5 bases, leaving 13 bases not matched to a gene. There are 16 residues in the CDR3. From germline, CDR1 is MNHEY and CDR2 SMNVEV (reference sequence). The CDR3 sequence: CASSPTLPGGPETQYF. CDR3 DNA sequence: TGTGCCAGCAGTCCAACCCTTCCGGGGGGGCCGGAGACCCAGTACTTC.

The chain recombines TRBV19 with TRBJ1-3; no firm D call. This CDR3 has 12 residues. The germline V gene has CDR1 LNHDA and CDR2 SQIVND (reference sequence). Deletions cut 10 bases from V and 0 bases from J, with 7 bases between. The chain's CDR3 is CATGSSGNTIYF. The CDR3 DNA reads as TGTGCCACCGGGAGCTCTGGAAACACCATATATTTT.

The rearrangement links TRBV6-6 to TRBJ1-3; D is unclear. The CDR3 has 14 residues. The V end lost 2 bases, the J end lost 2 bases, and 7 bases lay between the germline ends. The germline V gene encodes CDR1 MNHNY and CDR2 SVGAGI (reference sequence). The DNA of the CDR3 is TGTGCCAGCAGTTACGGACTAGCTGGAAACACCATATATTTT. Its translation: CASSYGLAGNTIYF.

V is TRBV30 and J is TRBJ1-4, with D tentatively TRBD1 (6 bases). V was clipped by 3 bases and J by 5 bases, with 13 bases between them. Per the germline V gene, CDR1 is GTSNPN and CDR2 is SVGIG (reference sequence). The CDR3 totals 14 residues. The CDR3 spells CAWSMPRGNEKLFF. CDR3 coding DNA: TGTGCCTGGAGCATGCCCAGGGGCAATGAAAAACTGTTTTTT.

The chain uses TRBV5-1 and TRBJ1-1; TRBD1 is a possible D gene (6 bases). From germline, CDR1 is SGHRS and CDR2 YFSETQ. The V gene lost 4 bases and the J gene lost 4 bases, with 20 bases spanning the gap. The length of the CDR3 is 16 residues. The CDR3 coding sequence is TGCGCCAGCAGCGGGAAGGGGGGGACCTCGGGCACTGAAGCTTTCTTT. It specifies CASSGKGGTSGTEAFF. Combining the CDR3 with reference TRBV5-1 and TRBJ1-1 gives the whole variable domain KAGVTQTPRYLIKTRGQQVTLSCSPISGHRSVSWYQQTPGQGLQFLFEYFSETQRNKGNFPGRFSGRQFSNSRSEMNVSTLELGDSALYLCASSGKGGTSGTEAFFGQGTRLTVV.

V is TRBV19 and J is TRBJ1-1; possible D gene TRBD1, 6 bases. Germline V gene sequence: CDR1 LNHDA, CDR2 SQIVND (reference sequence). The length of the CDR3 is 13 residues. V lost 5 bases to trimming and J lost 1 base, with 8 bases between them. The CDR3 coding sequence is TGTGCCAGTAGTTCGGGACAGAACACTGAAGCTTTCTTT. This codes for CASSSGQNTEAFF. Filled out from reference TRBV19 and TRBJ1-1, the complete variable domain reads DGGITQSPKYLFRKEGQNVTLSCEQNLNHDAMYWYRQDPGQGLRLIYYSQIVNDFQKGDIAEGYSVSREKKESFPLTVTSAQKNPTAFYLCASSSGQNTEAFFGQGTRLTVV.

The chain links TRBV25-1 to TRBJ2-4, with D tentatively TRBD2 (5 bases). Trimming removed 2 bases from V and 6 bases from J, with 14 bases in between. In germline, CDR1 is MGHDK, CDR2 SYGVNS. This CDR3 is 15 amino acids long. The chain's CDR3 is CASSEHFAGGNIQYF. The CDR3 DNA sequence: TGTGCCAGCAGTGAACATTTTGCGGGTGGAAACATTCAGTACTTC.

V is TRBV25-1 and J is TRBJ2-1; 8 nucleotides align to TRBD1. The CDR3 has 16 residues. The junction had 8 bases not matched to a gene; V was cut back by 1 base and J by 6 bases. Germline CDR1 and CDR2: MGHDK and SYGVNS. In DNA, the CDR3 is TGTGCCAGCAGTGAATGGACAGGGTTTGTAACCAATGAGCAGTTCTTC. It encodes CASSEWTGFVTNEQFF.

This chain uses TRBV7-2 with TRBJ1-4; TRBD1 matches at 11 bases. This CDR3 spans 19 amino acids. Germline V gene lookup returns CDR1 SGHTA and CDR2 FQGNSA. Losses at the gene ends were 4 bases for V and 6 bases for J; bases not matched to a gene: 16. The CDR3 loop reads CASSSPKDRGLRRDEKLFF. The CDR3 nucleotides read TGTGCCAGCAGCTCCCCGAAGGACAGGGGGCTACGTAGGGATGAAAAACTGTTTTTT.

This rearrangement joins TRBV3-1 (or the pseudogene TRBV3-2) to TRBJ2-1; TRBD2 agrees at 9 bases. The trim removed 4 bases at V and 2 bases at J, leaving 12 bases unmatched. Germline CDR1 is LGHDT and CDR2 is YNNKEL (reference sequence). There are 18 residues in the CDR3. As DNA, the CDR3 is TGTGCCAGCAGCCTAAGGGGCGGGAGGGCCTTGACCTACAATGAGCAGTTCTTC. Encoded protein: CASSLRGGRALTYNEQFF.

This clone was found once. The chain links TRBV18 to TRBJ1-4; maybe TRBD1 (5 bases). V lost 3 bases and J lost 8, with 19 bases in between. CDR1 KGHSH and CDR2 LQKENI come from the germline V gene. The length of the CDR3 is 16 residues. CDR3 in amino acids: CASSPPTGSYGEKLFF. The CDR3 nucleotides read TGTGCCAGCTCACCGCCTACAGGTTCCTATGGGGAAAAACTGTTTTTT.

V and J are TRBV28 and TRBJ1-6, with 8 bases that match TRBD1. V shed 6 bases, J shed 2 bases, and the junction held 6 bases outside the gene matches. Per germline, CDR1 MDHEN and CDR2 SYDVKM. The CDR3 spans 16 residues. The CDR3 DNA is TGTGCCAGCAGCAACAGGGGGTCTCCCTATAATTCACCCCTCCACTTT. Translated: CASSNRGSPYNSPLHF. The variable domain in full, completed from reference TRBV28 and TRBJ1-6, reads DVKVTQSSRYLVKRTGEKVFLECVQDMDHENMFWYRQDPGLGLRLIYFSYDVKMKEKGDIPEGYSVSREKKERFSLILESASTNQTSMYLCASSNRGSPYNSPLHFGNGTRLTVT.

This clone was seen once. This chain joins TRBV27 and TRBJ1-1; no reliable D call. CDR1 is MNHEY and CDR2 is SMNVEV in the germline V gene (reference sequence). Trimming took 3 bases from V and 3 from J, leaving 14 bases between them. CDR3 length equals 15 residues. This chain's CDR3 is CASSFGTAPDTEAFF. CDR3 bases: TGTGCCAGCAGTTTCGGTACAGCCCCAGACACTGAAGCTTTCTTT.

This chain joins TRBV27 and TRBJ2-7; D is undetermined. This CDR3 spans 13 amino acids. In germline, CDR1 is MNHEY, CDR2 SMNVEV (reference sequence). The germline V and J ends were trimmed by 3 bases and 1 base, with 7 bases remaining between them. DNA for the CDR3: TGTGCCAGCAGTTTGGCAGTGTCCTACGAGCAGTACTTC. It codes for CASSLAVSYEQYF.

This rearrangement joins TRBV3-1 (or the pseudogene TRBV3-2) to TRBJ1-6; D is undetermined. In germline, CDR1 is LGHDT, CDR2 YNNKEL (reference sequence). V was shortened by 4 bases and J by 10 bases, with 20 bases between the two germline ends. The CDR3 extends over 16 amino acids. The CDR3 loop reads CASSLATGGLGSPLHF. The CDR3 DNA reads as TGTGCCAGCAGCCTTGCGACGGGCGGGTTGGGGTCACCCCTCCACTTT.

The chain carries TRBV20-1 and TRBJ2-3; maybe TRBD2 (6 bases). Trimming took off 8 bases at V and 4 bases at J, with 10 bases between the two ends. From germline, CDR1 is DFQATT and CDR2 SNEGSKA (reference sequence). This CDR3 has 11 residues. CDR3 in amino acids: CSLTGADTQYF. In DNA form, the CDR3 reads TGCAGTTTAACGGGAGCAGATACGCAGTATTTT.

The chain uses TRBV7-9 and TRBJ2-7; 8 bases map to TRBD1. Trimming took 5 bases from V and 3 from J; bases not matched to a gene: 6. Germline assignment: CDR1 SEHNR and CDR2 FQNEAQ (reference sequence). This CDR3 comprises 14 residues. CDR3 sequence: CASSARDRNYEQYF. The CDR3 DNA follows: TGTGCCAGCAGCGCCCGGGACAGGAACTACGAGCAGTACTTC.